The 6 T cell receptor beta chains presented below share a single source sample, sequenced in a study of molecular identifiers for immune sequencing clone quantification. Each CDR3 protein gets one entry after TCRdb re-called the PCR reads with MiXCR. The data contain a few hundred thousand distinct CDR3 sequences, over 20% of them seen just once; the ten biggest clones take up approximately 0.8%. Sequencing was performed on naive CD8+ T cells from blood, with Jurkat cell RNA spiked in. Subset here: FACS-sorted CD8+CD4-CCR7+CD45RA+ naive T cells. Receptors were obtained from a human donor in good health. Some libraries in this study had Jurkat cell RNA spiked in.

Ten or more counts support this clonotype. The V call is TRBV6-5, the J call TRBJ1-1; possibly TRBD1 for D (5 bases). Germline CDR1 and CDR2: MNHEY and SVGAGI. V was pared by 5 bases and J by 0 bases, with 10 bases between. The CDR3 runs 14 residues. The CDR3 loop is CASSQDTMNTEAFF. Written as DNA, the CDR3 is TGTGCCAGCAGTCAGGACACCATGAACACTGAAGCTTTCTTT.

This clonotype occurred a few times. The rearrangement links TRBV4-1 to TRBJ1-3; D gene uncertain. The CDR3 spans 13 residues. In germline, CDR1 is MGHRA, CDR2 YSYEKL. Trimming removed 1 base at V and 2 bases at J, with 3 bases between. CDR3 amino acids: CASSQAPGNTIYF. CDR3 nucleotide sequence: TGCGCCAGCAGCCAAGCACCTGGAAACACCATATATTTT.

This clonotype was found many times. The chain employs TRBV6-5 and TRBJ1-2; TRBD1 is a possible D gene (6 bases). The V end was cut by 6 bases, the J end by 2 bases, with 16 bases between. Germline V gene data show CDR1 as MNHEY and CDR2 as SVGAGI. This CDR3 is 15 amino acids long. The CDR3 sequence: CASSNVLDSNYGYTF. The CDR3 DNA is TGTGCCAGCAGCAACGTACTGGACAGCAACTATGGCTACACCTTC.

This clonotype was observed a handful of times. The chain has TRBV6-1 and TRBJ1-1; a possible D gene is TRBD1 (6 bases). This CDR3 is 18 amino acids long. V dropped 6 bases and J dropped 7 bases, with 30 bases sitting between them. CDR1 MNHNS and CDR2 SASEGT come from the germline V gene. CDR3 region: CASRFGDRAGELHREAFF. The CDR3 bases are TGTGCCAGCAGGTTCGGAGATAGGGCAGGGGAGCTCCACCGTGAAGCTTTCTTT.

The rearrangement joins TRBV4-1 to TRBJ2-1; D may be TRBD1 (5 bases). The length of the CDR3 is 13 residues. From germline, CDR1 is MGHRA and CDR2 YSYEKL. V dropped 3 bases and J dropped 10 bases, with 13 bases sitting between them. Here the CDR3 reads CASSQAGQPEQFF. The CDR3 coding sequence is TGCGCCAGCAGCCAGGCAGGGCAGCCAGAGCAGTTCTTC.

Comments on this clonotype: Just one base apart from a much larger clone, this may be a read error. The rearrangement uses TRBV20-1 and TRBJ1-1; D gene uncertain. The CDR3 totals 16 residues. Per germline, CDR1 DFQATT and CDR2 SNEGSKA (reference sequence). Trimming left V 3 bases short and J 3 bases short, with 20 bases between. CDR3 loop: CSASDFTAAIYTEAFF. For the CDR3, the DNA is TGCAGTGCTAGTGACTTTACGGCCGCGATATACACTGAAGCTTTCTTT.